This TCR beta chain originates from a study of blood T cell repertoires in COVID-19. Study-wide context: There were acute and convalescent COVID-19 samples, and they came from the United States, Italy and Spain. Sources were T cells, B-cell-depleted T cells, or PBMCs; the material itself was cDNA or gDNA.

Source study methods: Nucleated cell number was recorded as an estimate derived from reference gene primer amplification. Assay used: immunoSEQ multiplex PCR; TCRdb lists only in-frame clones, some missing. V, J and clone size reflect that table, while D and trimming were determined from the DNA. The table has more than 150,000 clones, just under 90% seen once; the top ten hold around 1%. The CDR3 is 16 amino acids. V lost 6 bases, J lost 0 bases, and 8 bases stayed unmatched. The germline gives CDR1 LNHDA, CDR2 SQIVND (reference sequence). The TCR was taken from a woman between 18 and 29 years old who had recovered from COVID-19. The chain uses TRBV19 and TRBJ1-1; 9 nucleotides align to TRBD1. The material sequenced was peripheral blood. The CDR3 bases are TGTGCCAGTAGCATTACAGGGGGCATCATGAACACTGAAGCTTTCTTT. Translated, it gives CASSITGGIMNTEAFF.